The following is a T cell receptor beta chain sequence with its context. It has no known antigen specificity. The record has no base qualities; no much larger clone is one base away. The data originate from a study of cytomegalovirus exposure and HLA in healthy donors (dated by TCRdb to about 2017). Study-wide context: According to an earlier analysis of a few hundred of the donors, roughly 180 million T cells yielded 90 million to 130 million unique TCR beta sequences and approximately 300 Gb of sequence data. Among almost 400 genotyped donors of the cohort, an average of around 240,000 unique TCR beta nucleotide sequences were sequenced per donor, roughly a sixth of them non-productive. Every discovery cohort repertoire had been produced on one sequencing platform. Roughly five DR-DQ haplotypes were handled as single units for association and clustering because linkage in the cohort was strong. In addition to the first cohort of 666 subjects, a separate validation cohort of approximately 110 different subjects was used. The number of donors typed differed by locus, with roughly 629-640 for A, B, C, DRB1 and DQB1, roughly 520 for DQA1, 600 to 610 for DPA1, and approximately 470 for DPB1. A later genetic analysis used genome-wide SNP genotypes for about 65% of the 666 donors, treating that subset as a discovery cohort. To predict cytomegalovirus infection status, the study brought together high-throughput TCR immunosequencing, statistical association of individual TCRs with disease status, and machine learning. The study used immunosequencing to profile the T cell repertoires of several hundred subjects and linked those repertoires to cytomegalovirus serostatus. Alongside the repertoire data, information on donor age, sex, ethnicity and CMV serostatus was compiled. HLA typing covered class I and class II loci at four-digit resolution. Approximately 310 gigabases of sequencing data and tens of millions of unique TCR sequences were included in an early release covering about 600 HLA-typed donors. In a later analysis, previously published TCR beta repertoires from several hundred donors were re-analyzed and high-resolution HLA genotyping was added so that TCR occurrence patterns could be studied. The study aimed to test whether signatures of past pathogen exposure could be identified by cataloging public T cell receptors. To decide whether each TCR beta V gene segment behaved as functional or pseudogenic, an earlier analysis of some 600 of the donors relied on high-throughput TCR beta sequencing. Of the roughly 390 genotyped donors, less than 85% were placed in the genetic ancestry cluster associated with self-reported Caucasian donors. Rather than using new phenotypic data, the later analysis identified candidate immune exposures from TCR beta sequences and from how often those sequences occurred across donors.

The library was generated by the immunoSEQ multiplex PCR assay. A mixture of 60 forward primers for TCR Vbeta segments and 13 reverse primers for TCR Jbeta segments was used in the multiplex PCR. A multiplex PCR assay on genomic DNA amplified the CDR3 region of rearranged TCR beta genes. The Illumina HiSeq System was used to sequence the amplified TCR beta libraries as 87-base-pair reads. From the authors' description of their analysis: Across the 670 or so repertoires, a later analysis counted 80 million or so unique TCR beta chains, around 11 million of which were shared by at least two donors. Raw reads were error-corrected and collapsed into unique sequences by a nearest-neighbor algorithm in which closely related sequences were merged to remove PCR and sequencing errors. Alignment of CDR3 sequences to IMGT reference sequences was used to assign V, D and J gene segments. For a sequence to be retained, a match of at least six nucleotides was required to both a V gene segment and a J gene segment. Rearrangements were called productive when the CDR3 lacked stop codons and stayed in frame with V and J; all others were non-productive. Following IMGT convention, CDR3 was defined as the stretch from the second conserved V-encoded cysteine to the conserved J-encoded phenylalanine. The earlier analysis of 500 to 750 of the donors excluded any sequence lacking an unambiguous match to a single V gene segment. In an earlier analysis of some 590 of the donors, a V segment was called functional when productive rearrangements were above 56.7%, and segregating when the standard deviation between donors exceeded 5%. A statistical classification framework was developed to diagnose cytomegalovirus status using the catalog of TCR beta chain sequences. A later analysis assigned V and J genes by comparing TCR nucleotide sequences with IMGT/GENE-DB human TR gene sequences. In a later analysis, CDR3 sequences and most-parsimonious VDJ recombination scenarios were assigned using the TCRdist pipeline. A later analysis defined each TCR beta chain by its CDR3 amino acid sequence plus V-gene family, and excluded reads lacking a unique V-gene family. A later analysis removed roughly 590 highly shared, low-generation-probability nucleotide sequences to deal with suspected cross-contamination and a sequencing artifact. In a later analysis, a clonal expansion index for each public chain was calculated from normalized within-repertoire ranks of inferred template counts. In a later analysis, generation probabilities were computed using a VDJ recombination model fitted to out-of-frame rearrangements, and the results were checked against IGoR. In a later analysis, TCR-TCR, TCR-HLA and TCR-CMV co-occurrence was scored with hypergeometric tests, and a repertoire-size bias correction was applied to TCR pairs. To estimate false discovery rates, a later analysis permuted the HLA or CMV assignments 20 times. In a later analysis, co-occurring TCRs were grouped using DBSCAN, and TCRdist sequence similarity was added for clustering within HLA-allele-positive subsets. Co-occurrence clustering excluded repertoires with fewer than 30,000 or more than 120,000 public chains, plus five with anomalous nucleotide sharing. TCRdb obtained this table from immuneACCESS and retained in-frame rearrangements with V and J assigned. These tables miss some clones; where compared with another copy, unresolved V genes account for less than half of the shortfall, and the remainder is unexplained. From that table come the V and J calls and clone size; the DNA was used to work out D and trimming. The sample records approximately 150,000 clones, 65% to 80% of which are singletons. Jointly, the top ten make up approximately 1.5% of the sample.

The cohort consisted of hundreds of healthy bone marrow donors. At the time of sampling, all cohort members were nominally healthy, though unrecorded immune exposures were likely present. The donor tested CMV seronegative, placing the donor among the 350 or so seronegative members of the cohort. A peripheral blood sample was provided by each donor, and peripheral blood mononuclear cells were used for TCR beta sequencing. Genomic DNA was extracted from the blood cell samples with the Qiagen DNeasy Blood Extraction Kit. Summary of the overall study and its limitations: A further reported finding was that TCR beta sequences accurately predicted the HLA-A and HLA-B alleles for most subjects in the first cohort. According to a later analysis, most CMV-associated TCR beta chains appeared to be HLA-restricted, and the HLA associations seemed to be driven largely by CMV exposure. According to a later analysis, parvovirus B19, influenza, CMV and Epstein-Barr virus appeared linked to several top co-occurrence clusters. A few of the identified cytomegalovirus-associated TCR beta chains were confirmed in vitro to be specific for cytomegalovirus antigens. It was suggested by the authors that the approach could potentially be generalized to other disease states and immunological phenotypes. Because counts were too low, 15 to 20 rarely observed V segments, including chromosome 9 orphons, were excluded from the earlier analysis of fewer than 650 of the donors. Because HLA typing was missing for some donors at each locus, association tests included only the typed subset. Presence/absence analyses assumed roughly uniform sequencing depth across donors, an assumption that may not hold. The classifier was reported to diagnose cytomegalovirus status with high specificity and sensitivity in both the original cohort and the validation cohort. The only immune exposure information available for the cohort was CMV serostatus. When HLA alleles, especially DR and DQ, strongly co-occurred, attributing TCR associations to individual alleles was difficult. The sequencing pipeline was judged likely to have produced a cluster of highly shared sequence variants as a technical artifact. Most TCR sequences were seen in very few donors, while some public TCRs were found in many individuals. A later analysis found that TCR association rates varied across HLA loci, with DRB1 alleles showing the most associated TCRs and HLA-C alleles the fewest. A later genetic analysis associated a missense DCLRE1C variant with V-gene and J-gene trimming of TCR beta chains, and an independent cohort replicated the association. In an earlier analysis of approximately 590 of the donors, most TCR beta V segments appeared in productive rearrangements about 90% or about 30% of the time, broadly matching IMGT annotations. At a false discovery rate of 0.05, a later analysis linked fewer than 20,000 TCR beta sequences to specific HLA alleles. Compared with the approximately 710-donor mean, donors in an Asian-associated ancestry cluster had fewer N-insertions in productive TCRs, according to a later genetic analysis. Linkage disequilibrium might explain the correlated functional status among segregating V segments, but an unknown experimental factor could not be excluded. A total of 150 to 200 TCR beta chains were listed by the study as associated with cytomegalovirus. Compared with equally common non-associated chains, HLA-associated TCR beta chains in a later analysis were more clonally expanded and had lower generation probabilities. Only TCR beta chains were sequenced in this cohort, and the absence of alpha or paired-chain data limited detectable features.

The sequenced material came from PBMCs. The clonotype comes from a woman aged 18 to 35 in good health and CMV-seronegative.

The bases read TGCGCCAGCAGCCGAGACCGACAGGCAGATACGCAGTATTTT. Protein translation: CASSRDRQADTQYF. Here the chain combines TRBV4-1 and TRBJ2-3; TRBD1 is a weak D gene call, 6 bases matching. The germline V gene encodes CDR1 MGHRA and CDR2 YSYEKL. Trimming costs V 4 bases and J 4 bases, and their ends lie 12 bases apart. From the cysteine up to the phenylalanine, the CDR3 has a length of 14 residues. CDR3 DNA only is kept here, 42 bases in frame from base 1.